This TCR beta chain came from a study of blood T cell repertoires in COVID-19 (dated by TCRdb to the early 2020s). About the study as a whole: The collaborator samples originated in the United States, Italy and Spain and spanned the acute and convalescent phases of COVID-19. The prospective study material was composed of cDNA or gDNA derived from T cells, B-cell-depleted T cells, or PBMCs. Sample metadata almost always included a de-identified subject ID, COVID-19 status, age in years and sex. Subjects who had been exposed to COVID-19, were actively infected with it, or had recovered from it provided the deeply sampled blood TCRbeta repertoires that made up the dataset. Where available, HLA class I and class II types were taken from metadata supplied by the sample provider and were not determined by assay-based typing. The repertoires were released in a freely available public database meant as a resource for research on the immune response to SARS-CoV-2. The samples were drawn from the first 160 participants of the ongoing ImmuneRACE study and from roughly 1,300 subjects provided by 6 global collaborators.

On the study overall, not on this receptor specifically: How much clinical and demographic metadata was included differed by source and by participant, and the metadata was provided uncurated.

Regarding this clone: Its antigen remains unidentified. No base qualities exist here, and no much larger clone lies one base off it.

From cysteine to valine, the CDR3 is 16 amino acids long. CDR3 DNA only is kept here, 48 bases in frame from base 1. For this chain, trimming is 4 bases at the V end and 5 bases at the J end, and the number of junction bases without a gene match is 10. CDR1 and CDR2, looked up from the germline V gene, are MNHNS and SASEGT. Whole blood was collected in K2EDTA tubes by collaborating institutions according to the institutions' own protocols. For TCRbeta analysis, collaborators shipped samples in one of three forms: frozen whole blood, isolated PBMCs, or DNA extracted from either of those sample types. TCRbeta CDR3 regions were amplified from genomic DNA using the immunoSEQ Assay, a bias-controlled multiplex PCR. Per the authors' processing: Nucleated cell counts per sample were estimated from amplification of reference gene primers within the assay. To quantify the absolute abundance of each unique TCRbeta CDR3 rearrangement, sequence reads were collapsed and filtered. For each sample, productive Simpson clonality was calculated by taking the square root of Simpson's diversity index across productive rearrangements. Here the immuneACCESS table is served through TCRdb, limited to in-frame sequences with V and J called. Missing clones are a known gap in these copies; in checked studies unresolved V genes cover under half, and the rest lacks a known reason. V, J and clone size derive from that table, while D and trimming were established from the DNA sequence. The sample table records some 180,000 clones; about 85% of these occur just once. Jointly, the top ten make up approximately 8.9% of the sample.

This sequence uses TRBV6-1 and TRBJ2-7; 11 bases in between match TRBD2. Sequenced sample: peripheral blood. The receptor was derived from a woman aged 55-70 years with acute or convalescent COVID-19. For the CDR3, the sequence is CASSATSGSPKDEQYV. The DNA reads as follows: TGTGCCAGCAGTGCTACTAGCGGGAGCCCTAAGGACGAGCAGTACGTC.